These 16 T cell receptor beta chains share one sample of origin, sequenced in a study of CD8+ T cells in alopecia areata. After isolation, RNA underwent reverse transcription to generate cDNA as the sequencing template. TCRdb keeps only in-frame clones here, not all; method: immunoSEQ multiplex PCR. The table lists roughly 150,000 clones, around 57% of them singletons. The sequencing sample was made of CD4+ T cells sorted from blood. All receptors come from a human donor in good health.

This clone was counted ten times or more. Written as DNA, the CDR3 is TGTGCCAGCACCTCCCAGGCGAACACTGAAGCTTTCTTT. It translates to CASTSQANTEAFF. The V gene is TRBV2, the J gene TRBJ1-1; D gene unclear. The V end was cut by 7 bases, the J end by 1 base, with 10 bases between. Germline V gene lookup returns CDR1 SNHLY and CDR2 FYNNEI. The CDR3 consists of 13 residues.

This chain joins TRBV9 and TRBJ1-2; D gene unclear. CDR3 length: 15 residues. Trimming cost V 4 bases and J 7 bases, with 20 bases left between them. The germline V gene has CDR1 SGDLS and CDR2 YYNGEE. The CDR3 DNA sequence: TGTGCCAGCAGCCCCCCCAGCGGATCCGGAGGTGGCTACACCTTC. Translated: CASSPPSGSGGGYTF.

The J gene is TRBJ1-1, the V gene TRBV4-2; TRBD1 agrees at 8 bases. Losses at the gene ends were 3 bases for V and 3 bases for J; bases not matched to a gene: 3. Germline V gene sequence: CDR1 LGHNA, CDR2 YNFKEQ. The CDR3 totals 14 residues. The DNA for the CDR3 is TGTGCCAGCAGCCAGATGACAGGGGACACTGAAGCTTTCTTT. Its protein is CASSQMTGDTEAFF.

This sequence joins TRBV30 and TRBJ1-2; 10 bases map to TRBD1. The CDR3 consists of 13 residues. The V gene's germline CDR1 is GTSNPN and CDR2 SVGIG (reference sequence). Trimming took 4 bases from V and 8 from J; bases not matched to a gene: 7. DNA of the CDR3: TGTGCCTGGAAGACAGGGGGCGCCTGGGGCTACACCTTC. Amino acid sequence: CAWKTGGAWGYTF.

This sequence joins TRBV2 and TRBJ2-5, with 7 bases lining up with TRBD1. The CDR3 is 12 amino acids. V lost 7 bases to trimming and J lost 3 bases; unmatched junction nucleotides: 2. CDR1 SNHLY and CDR2 FYNNEI come from the germline V gene. Here the CDR3 DNA reads TGTGCCAGCACCGGGACAGAAGAGACCCAGTACTTC. It yields the protein CASTGTEETQYF.

This clone has just a few counts. The rearrangement uses TRBV29-1 and TRBJ2-5; D ambiguous. CDR1 and CDR2 (germline): SQVTM, ANQGSEA. The V gene lost 8 bases and the J gene lost 5 bases, with 12 bases spanning the gap. This CDR3 is 11 amino acids long. The CDR3 sequence is CSSSWSETQYF. CDR3 nucleotide sequence: TGCAGCTCAAGTTGGTCGGAGACCCAGTACTTC.

The chain links TRBV5-1 to TRBJ2-1, with TRBD2 matching 14 bases. Looked up from germline, CDR1 is SGHRS and CDR2 is YFSETQ. V lost 3 bases and J lost 9; bases outside the gene matches: 14. The CDR3 runs to 18 residues. For the CDR3, the DNA is TGCGCCAGCAGCTGGGATCCCGGGACTAGCGGGAGTTTCCGTGAGCAGTTCTTC. Translation gives CASSWDPGTSGSFREQFF.

The gene calls are TRBV4-1 and TRBJ2-7; tentative D call: TRBD1 (5 bases). V lost 0 bases to trimming and J lost 7 bases, with 16 bases between them. The CDR3 is made up of 15 amino acids. CDR1 and CDR2 (germline): MGHRA, YSYEKL. The CDR3 spells CASSQEFTGYGEQYF. The CDR3 DNA reads as TGCGCCAGCAGCCAAGAGTTCACAGGTTATGGGGAGCAGTACTTC.

The chain recombines TRBV7-2 with TRBJ2-3; D tentatively fits TRBD1 or TRBD2 (5 bases each). The V gene's germline CDR1 is SGHTA and CDR2 FQGNSA. Trimming took off 1 base at V and 4 bases at J, with 15 bases between the two ends. The CDR3 extends over 16 amino acids. CDR3 bases: TGTGCCAGCAGCTTAGACGGGGCCCGTCGACCAGATACGCAGTATTTT. It is translated as CASSLDGARRPDTQYF. Combining the CDR3 with reference TRBV7-2 and TRBJ2-3 gives the whole variable domain GAGVSQSPSNKVTEKGKDVELRCDPISGHTALYWYRQSLGQGLEFLIYFQGNSAPDKSGLPSDRFSAERTGGSVSTLTIQRTQQEDSAVYLCASSLDGARRPDTQYFGPGTRLTVL.

J is TRBJ1-2 and V is TRBV30, with unresolved D. V was pared by 4 bases and J by 5 bases, with 11 bases between. The CDR3 extends over 12 amino acids. Per germline, CDR1 GTSNPN and CDR2 SVGIG (reference sequence). In nucleotides, the CDR3 is TGTGCCTGGAACTTATCAAAGTATGGCTACACCTTC. This gives the protein CAWNLSKYGYTF.

This rearrangement joins TRBV15 to TRBJ2-1; 16 bases match TRBD2. This CDR3 spans 20 amino acids. CDR1 is LNHNV and CDR2 is YYDKDF in the germline V gene (reference sequence). V lost 5 bases to trimming and J lost 1 base; unmatched junction nucleotides: 11. CDR3 DNA: TGTGCCACCAGCCGATCTACCGGGACTAGCGGGAGGGGTTCCTACAATGAGCAGTTCTTC. Translating gives CATSRSTGTSGRGSYNEQFF.

The rearrangement links TRBV30 to TRBJ2-7; D ambiguous. The CDR3 runs 14 residues. Trimming took off 0 bases at V and 7 bases at J, with 16 bases between the two ends. CDR1 GTSNPN and CDR2 SVGIG come from the germline V gene (reference sequence). The CDR3 region has the DNA TGTGCCTGGAGTGTGGAACAACGGTATCGGGAGCAGTACTTC. Translating it yields CAWSVEQRYREQYF.

J is TRBJ2-3 and V is TRBV29-1; D possibly matches TRBD1 or TRBD2 (5 bases each). Germline V CDR1 and CDR2: SQVTM, ANQGSEA. The length of the CDR3 is 15 residues. Trimming took off 4 bases at V and 3 bases at J, with 17 bases between the two ends. The CDR3 here is CSVAGPGKATDTQYF. CDR3 nucleotide sequence: TGCAGCGTTGCGGGACCGGGAAAAGCGACAGATACGCAGTATTTT.

V gene TRBV30 combines with J gene TRBJ1-1; the D gene is possibly TRBD1 (5 bases). The V gene lost 7 bases and the J gene lost 8 bases, with 20 bases spanning the gap. Germline V gene data show CDR1 as GTSNPN and CDR2 as SVGIG (reference sequence). The CDR3 loop spans 13 amino acids. The CDR3 loop reads CASLGADKPEAFF. The DNA of the CDR3 is TGTGCCTCCTTAGGGGCAGACAAACCAGAAGCTTTCTTT.

This chain links TRBV10-3 with TRBJ2-7; 9 bases fit TRBD2. Germline CDR1 is ENHRY and CDR2 is SYGVKD. This CDR3 is 15 amino acids long. J gave up 1 base and V 3 bases, and 4 bases lay outside the gene matches. The CDR3 spells CAISESLAGSYEQYF. The CDR3 coding sequence is TGTGCCATCAGTGAATCCCTAGCGGGATCCTACGAGCAGTACTTC.

This clone has ten or more counts. The rearrangement uses TRBV19 and TRBJ1-2, with 7 nucleotides matching TRBD1. The CDR3 consists of 15 residues. V dropped 3 bases and J dropped 3; count of bases not matched to a gene: 7. CDR1 LNHDA and CDR2 SQIVND come from the germline V gene (reference sequence). The CDR3 here is CASSMFRQGDYGYTF. CDR3 bases: TGTGCCAGTAGTATGTTCCGACAGGGAGACTATGGCTACACCTTC.